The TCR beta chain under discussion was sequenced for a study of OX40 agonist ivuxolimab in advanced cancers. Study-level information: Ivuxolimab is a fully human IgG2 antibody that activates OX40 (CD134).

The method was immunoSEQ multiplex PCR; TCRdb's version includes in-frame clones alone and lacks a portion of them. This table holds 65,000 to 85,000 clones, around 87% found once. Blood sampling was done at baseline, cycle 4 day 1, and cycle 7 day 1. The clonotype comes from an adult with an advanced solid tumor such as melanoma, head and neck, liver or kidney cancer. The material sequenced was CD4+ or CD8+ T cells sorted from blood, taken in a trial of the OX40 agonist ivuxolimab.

This chain's CDR3 is CSATGNTEAFF. The CDR3 DNA follows: TGCAGTGCCACCGGAAACACTGAAGCTTTCTTT. The gene calls are TRBV20-1 and TRBJ1-1; D uncertain. The V end was cut by 6 bases, the J end by 2 bases, with 7 bases between. There are 11 residues in the CDR3. Per the germline V gene, CDR1 is DFQATT and CDR2 is SNEGSKA (reference sequence).